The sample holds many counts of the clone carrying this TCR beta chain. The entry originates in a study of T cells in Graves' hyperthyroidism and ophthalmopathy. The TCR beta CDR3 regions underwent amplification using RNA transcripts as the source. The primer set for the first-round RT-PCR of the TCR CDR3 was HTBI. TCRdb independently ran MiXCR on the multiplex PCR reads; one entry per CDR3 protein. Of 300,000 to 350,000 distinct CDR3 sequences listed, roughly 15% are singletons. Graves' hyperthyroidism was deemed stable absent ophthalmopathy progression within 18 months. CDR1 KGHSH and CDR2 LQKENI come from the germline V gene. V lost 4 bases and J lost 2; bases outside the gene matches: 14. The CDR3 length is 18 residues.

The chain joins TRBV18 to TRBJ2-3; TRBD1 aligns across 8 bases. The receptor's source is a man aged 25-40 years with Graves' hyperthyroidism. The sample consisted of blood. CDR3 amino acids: CASSHIGQGRGHTDTQYF. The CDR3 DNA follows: TGTGCCAGCTCACATATTGGACAGGGAAGAGGACACACAGATACGCAGTATTTT.